The source of this TCR beta chain is a study of T cells in Graves' hyperthyroidism and ophthalmopathy. Study details: Peripheral blood was collected at initial diagnosis, before any treatment. Overall study results and limits: By a 13 V-J model, ophthalmopathy was set apart from stable hyperthyroidism.

This clonotype was found a few times. Its specificity is unknown. At first hyperthyroidism diagnosis, before any ophthalmopathy symptoms, the blood sample was collected. The TCR beta CDR3 regions underwent amplification using RNA transcripts as the source. The study used the HTBI primer set for a first-round RT-PCR of the TCR CDR3. TCRdb ran MiXCR on the multiplex PCR reads and lists one entry per CDR3 protein. The table has around 400,000 distinct CDR3 sequences, less than 20% seen once; the top ten hold 25% to 35%. The ends were cut back, 2 bases at V and 7 bases at J, with 11 bases in the middle. The CDR3 length is 13 residues. The germline V gene encodes CDR1 DFQATT and CDR2 SNEGSKA (reference sequence).

The rearrangement links TRBV20-1 to TRBJ1-4; the D gene is possibly TRBD1 (5 bases). The clonotype was recovered from a woman between 18 and 30 years old with Graves' hyperthyroidism that later progressed to Graves' ophthalmopathy. Input material: blood. The DNA of the CDR3 is TGCAGTGCTAGAATGGACACGGCTGAAAAACTGTTTTTT. Its translation is CSARMDTAEKLFF.